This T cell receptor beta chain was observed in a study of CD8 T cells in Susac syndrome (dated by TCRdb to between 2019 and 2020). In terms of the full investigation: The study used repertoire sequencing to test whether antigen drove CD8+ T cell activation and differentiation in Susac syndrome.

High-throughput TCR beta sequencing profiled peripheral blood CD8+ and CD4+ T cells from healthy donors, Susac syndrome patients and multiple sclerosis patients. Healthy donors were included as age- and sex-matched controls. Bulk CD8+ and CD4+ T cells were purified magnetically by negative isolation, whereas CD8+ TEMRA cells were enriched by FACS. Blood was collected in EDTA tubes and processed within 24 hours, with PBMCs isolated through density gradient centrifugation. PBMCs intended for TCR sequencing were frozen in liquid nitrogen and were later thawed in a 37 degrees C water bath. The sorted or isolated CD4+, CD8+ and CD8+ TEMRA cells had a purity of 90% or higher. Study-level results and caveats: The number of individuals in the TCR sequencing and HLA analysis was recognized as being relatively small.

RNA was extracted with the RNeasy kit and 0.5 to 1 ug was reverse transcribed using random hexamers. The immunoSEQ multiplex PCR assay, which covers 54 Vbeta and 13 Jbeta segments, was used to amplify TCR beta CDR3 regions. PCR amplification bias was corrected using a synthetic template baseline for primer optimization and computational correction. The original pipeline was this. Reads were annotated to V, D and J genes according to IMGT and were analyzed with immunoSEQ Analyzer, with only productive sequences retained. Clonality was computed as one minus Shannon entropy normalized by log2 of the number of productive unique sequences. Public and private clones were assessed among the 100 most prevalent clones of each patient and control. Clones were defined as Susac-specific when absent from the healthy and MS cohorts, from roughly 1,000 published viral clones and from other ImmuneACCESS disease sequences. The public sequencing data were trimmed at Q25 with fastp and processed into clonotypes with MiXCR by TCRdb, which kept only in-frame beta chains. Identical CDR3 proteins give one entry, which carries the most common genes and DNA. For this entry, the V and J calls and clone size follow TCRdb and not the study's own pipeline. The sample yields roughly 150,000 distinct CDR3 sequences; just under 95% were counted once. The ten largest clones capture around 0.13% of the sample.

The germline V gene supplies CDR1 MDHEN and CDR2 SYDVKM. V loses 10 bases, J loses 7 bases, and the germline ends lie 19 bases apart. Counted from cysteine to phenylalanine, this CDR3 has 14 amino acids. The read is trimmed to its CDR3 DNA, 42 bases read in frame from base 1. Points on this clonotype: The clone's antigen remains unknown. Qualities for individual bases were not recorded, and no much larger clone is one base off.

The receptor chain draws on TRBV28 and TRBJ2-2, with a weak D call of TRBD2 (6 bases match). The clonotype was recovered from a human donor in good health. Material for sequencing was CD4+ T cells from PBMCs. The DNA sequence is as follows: TGTGCCACCCCCGCCCCCGGGGGTGGCGGGGAGCTGTTTTTT. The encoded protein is CATPAPGGGGELFF.